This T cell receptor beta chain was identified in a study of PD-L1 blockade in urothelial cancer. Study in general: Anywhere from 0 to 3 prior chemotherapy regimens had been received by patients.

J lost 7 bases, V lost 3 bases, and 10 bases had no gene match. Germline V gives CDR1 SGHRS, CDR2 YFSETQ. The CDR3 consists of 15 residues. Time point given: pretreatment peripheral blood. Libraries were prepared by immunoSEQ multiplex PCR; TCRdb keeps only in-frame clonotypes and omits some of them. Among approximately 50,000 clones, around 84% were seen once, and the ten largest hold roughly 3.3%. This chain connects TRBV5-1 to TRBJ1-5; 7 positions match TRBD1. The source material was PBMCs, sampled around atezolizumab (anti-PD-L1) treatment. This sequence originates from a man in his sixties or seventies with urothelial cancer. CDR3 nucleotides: TGCGCCAGCAGCTATACGACAGGGAATGGGCAGCCCCAGCATTTT. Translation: CASSYTTGNGQPQHF.